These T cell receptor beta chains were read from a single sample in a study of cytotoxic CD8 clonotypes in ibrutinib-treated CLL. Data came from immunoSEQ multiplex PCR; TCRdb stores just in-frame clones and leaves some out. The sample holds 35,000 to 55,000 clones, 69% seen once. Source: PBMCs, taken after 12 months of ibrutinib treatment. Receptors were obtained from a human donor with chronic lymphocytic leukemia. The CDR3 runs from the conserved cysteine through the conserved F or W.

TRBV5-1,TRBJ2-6,CASSLALGTGPPGANVLTF
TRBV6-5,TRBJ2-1,CASSFTGDRDEQFF
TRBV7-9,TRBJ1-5,CASSSTGGPNQPQHF
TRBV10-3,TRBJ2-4,CAISDLLAGDKNIQYF
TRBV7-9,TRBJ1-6,CASRISAGVRNSPLHF
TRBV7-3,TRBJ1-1,CASSLGGTGMNTEAFF
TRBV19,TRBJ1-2,CASTNAGYGYTF
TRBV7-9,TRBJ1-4,CASSRDEKGEKLFF
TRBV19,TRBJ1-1,CASSIYRNTEAFF
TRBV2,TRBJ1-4,CASSGGGGVGTEKLFF
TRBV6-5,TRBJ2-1,CASKTSGGEQFF
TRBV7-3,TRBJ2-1,CASSFAGSHEQFF
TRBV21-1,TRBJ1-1,CASSPGTEAFF
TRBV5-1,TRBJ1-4,CASSLDNSPEGKLFF
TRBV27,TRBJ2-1,CASSTSRVNEQFF
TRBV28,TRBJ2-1,CASSLLEEQFF
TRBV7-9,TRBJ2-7,CASSLNVESYEQYF
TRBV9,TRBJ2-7,CASSKTGQSYEQYF
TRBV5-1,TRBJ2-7,CASSSRDRGGYEQYF
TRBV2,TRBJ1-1,CASSEATGTTEAFF
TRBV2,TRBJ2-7,CASSTASTQGYSYEQYF
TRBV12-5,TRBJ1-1,CASGFWWGTGLGNTEAFF
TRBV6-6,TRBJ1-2,CASSPQGASGYTF
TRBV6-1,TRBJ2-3,CASYEGVTDTQYF
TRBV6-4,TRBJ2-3,CASSVTGQGLDTQYF
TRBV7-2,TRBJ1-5,CASSLMEDSNQPQHF
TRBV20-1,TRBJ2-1,CSASGSYEQFF
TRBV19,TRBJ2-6,CASVPTGTGHFSGANVLTF
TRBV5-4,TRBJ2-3,CASSLGFSGVTDTQYF
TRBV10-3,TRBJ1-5,CAISRTGGNQPQHF
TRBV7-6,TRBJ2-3,CASSFSMRGVNTDTQYF
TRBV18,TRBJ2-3,CASSPITGTGLDTQYF
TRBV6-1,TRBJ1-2,CATPRGTGVNYGYTF
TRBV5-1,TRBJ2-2,CASSWTGGTGELFF
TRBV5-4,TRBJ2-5,CASSPGLAGGPYQETQYF
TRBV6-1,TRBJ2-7,CASSEGLAGGTLSYEQYF
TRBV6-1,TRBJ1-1,CASRVSMNTEAFF
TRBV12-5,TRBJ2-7,CASGSQGAGYEQYF
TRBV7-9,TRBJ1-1,CASSLGGHMNTEAFF
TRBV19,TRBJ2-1,CVSSIRLSSYNEQFF